Listed here are 13 T cell receptor beta chains from one sample, sequenced in a study of blood T cell repertoires in COVID-19. Some clones are missing from TCRdb's copy, which holds only in-frame ones; the method was immunoSEQ multiplex PCR. The sample lists around 500,000 clones, approximately 90% seen once, with roughly 8% in the top ten. The sequencing input was PBMCs or T cells enriched from blood (not recorded which). These receptors all come from a woman aged 55-69 years who had recovered from COVID-19.

The chain has TRBV14 and TRBJ2-1; D is possibly TRBD2 (5 bases). The germline gives CDR1 SGHDN, CDR2 FVKESK. V was trimmed by 5 bases and J by 0 bases, leaving 11 bases between them. The CDR3 runs 15 residues. The CDR3 sequence: CASSSLGSSYNEQFF. The CDR3 bases are TGTGCCAGCAGCTCTCTAGGGAGCTCCTACAATGAGCAGTTCTTC. Based on the CDR3 plus reference TRBV14 and TRBJ2-1, the full variable domain is EAGVTQFPSHSVIEKGQTVTLRCDPISGHDNLYWYRRVMGKEIKFLLHFVKESKQDESGMPNNRFLAERTGGTYSTLKVQPAELEDSGVYFCASSSLGSSYNEQFFGPGTRLTVL.

The V and J genes are TRBV5-4 and TRBJ1-1; D perhaps matches TRBD1 (5 bases). Trimming stripped 6 bases from V and 0 bases from J, with 15 bases between. This CDR3 spans 15 amino acids. Germline V gene sequence: CDR1 SGHNT, CDR2 YYREEE (reference sequence). This CDR3 reads CASTPGSSMNTEAFF. The CDR3 coding sequence is TGTGCCAGCACCCCAGGGTCGTCCATGAACACTGAAGCTTTCTTT.

This clone was recorded once. This sequence joins TRBV24-1 and TRBJ1-1, with D uncertain. The CDR3 extends over 13 amino acids. Trimming took off 3 bases at V and 8 bases at J, with 12 bases between the two ends. CDR1 and CDR2 (germline): KGHDR, SFDVKD. Here the CDR3 DNA reads TGTGCCACCAGTGATACCTCGAGGAGGGAAGCTTTCTTT. The encoded protein is CATSDTSRREAFF.

V usage is TRBV25-1 and J usage is TRBJ2-7; 8 nucleotides align to TRBD1. This CDR3 contains 14 residues. The germline V gene encodes CDR1 MGHDK and CDR2 SYGVNS. The junction had 4 bases not matched to a gene; V was cut back by 6 bases and J by 0 bases. CDR3 sequence reads: CASRRTGISYEQYF. CDR3 nucleotide sequence: TGTGCCAGCAGGAGGACAGGGATCTCCTACGAGCAGTACTTC.

The chain uses TRBV19 and TRBJ1-1, with 7 bases identical to TRBD1. The CDR3 is 14 amino acids. The V and J ends lost 5 bases and 3 bases, in that order; junction bases with no gene match: 6. Germline lookup yields CDR1 LNHDA and CDR2 SQIVND (reference sequence). The CDR3: CASSRQGSDTEAFF. In DNA, the CDR3 is TGTGCCAGTAGTCGACAGGGCTCCGACACTGAAGCTTTCTTT.

In nucleotides, the CDR3 is TGTGCCAGCAGCGCAACAAGCGGGGGTGCGGCCGAGCAGTACGTC. Amino acids: CASSATSGGAAEQYV. This chain links TRBV7-8 with TRBJ2-7; 8 bases match TRBD2. Germline V gene sequence: CDR1 SGHVS, CDR2 FQNEAQ. V gave up 5 bases and J gave up 6 bases; unmatched junction bases: 12. The CDR3 contains 15 residues.

This sequence joins TRBV7-2 and TRBJ1-5; TRBD1 matches 9 bases. The trim removed 3 bases at V and 4 bases at J, leaving 1 base unmatched. The CDR3 consists of 14 residues. Looked up from germline, CDR1 is SGHTA and CDR2 is FQGNSA. The CDR3 protein is CASSFGTGNQPQHF. In nucleotides, the CDR3 is TGTGCCAGCAGCTTCGGGACAGGGAATCAGCCCCAGCATTTT.

The V and J genes are TRBV5-1 and TRBJ2-2; TRBD2 matches 10 bases. Germline loops: CDR1 SGHRS, CDR2 YFSETQ. The length of the CDR3 is 17 residues. After removal of 5 bases from V and 5 bases from J, the junction contained 12 bases not matched to a gene. The CDR3 loop is CASSFSSGGPSTGELFF. The CDR3 nucleotides read TGCGCCAGCAGTTTCTCTAGCGGGGGCCCGAGTACCGGGGAGCTGTTTTTT.

The rearrangement links TRBV3-1 (or the pseudogene TRBV3-2) to TRBJ1-2, with D tentatively TRBD1 (5 bases). The V gene lost 0 bases and the J gene lost 2 bases, with 16 bases spanning the gap. CDR1 is LGHDT and CDR2 is YNNKEL in the germline V gene (reference sequence). CDR3 length: 17 residues. In DNA, the CDR3 is TGTGCCAGCAGCCAAGAGGGGCGGACGCTAATAAACTATGGCTACACCTTC. This codes for CASSQEGRTLINYGYTF.

The gene calls are TRBV24-1 and TRBJ2-7, with 11 bases matching TRBD2. Germline V CDR1 and CDR2: KGHDR, SFDVKD. V was pared by 7 bases and J by 9 bases, with 7 bases of the junction left unmatched. The CDR3 runs 13 residues. For the CDR3, the DNA is TGTGCCACCAGCGTAGCGGGGGGGAGTGGGCAGTACTTC. Its protein is CATSVAGGSGQYF.

V usage is TRBV9 and J usage is TRBJ1-1; 8 bases agree with TRBD1. V gave up 4 bases and J gave up 3 bases; unmatched junction bases: 8. Germline CDR1 is SGDLS and CDR2 is YYNGEE. CDR3 size: 15 residues. In DNA form, the CDR3 reads TGTGCCAGCAGCCCCCAGGGGGCGGCGTACACTGAAGCTTTCTTT. It is translated as CASSPQGAAYTEAFF.

The CDR3 coding sequence is TGTGCCAGCAGTTACGGACGGGGGGACAAGCAGTACTTC. It yields the protein CASSYGRGDKQYF. This sequence joins TRBV6-5 and TRBJ2-7, with a possible D match to TRBD2 (7 bases). CDR3 length equals 13 residues. V lost 2 bases and J lost 8, with 13 bases in between. Germline CDR1 is MNHEY and CDR2 is SVGAGI.

The CDR3 bases are TGTGCCAGTAGGCCGACAGGGATCTATAGCAATCAGCCCCAGCATTTT. This gives the protein CASRPTGIYSNQPQHF. This chain joins TRBV19 and TRBJ1-5; 7 bases are shared with TRBD1. J gave up 0 bases and V 6 bases, and 8 bases lay outside the gene matches. The CDR3 extends over 16 amino acids. The germline CDR1 and CDR2 sequences are LNHDA and SQIVND (reference sequence). Full variable domain (outside the CDR3, taken from reference TRBV19 and TRBJ1-5): DGGITQSPKYLFRKEGQNVTLSCEQNLNHDAMYWYRQDPGQGLRLIYYSQIVNDFQKGDIAEGYSVSREKKESFPLTVTSAQKNPTAFYLCASRPTGIYSNQPQHFGDGTRLSIL.